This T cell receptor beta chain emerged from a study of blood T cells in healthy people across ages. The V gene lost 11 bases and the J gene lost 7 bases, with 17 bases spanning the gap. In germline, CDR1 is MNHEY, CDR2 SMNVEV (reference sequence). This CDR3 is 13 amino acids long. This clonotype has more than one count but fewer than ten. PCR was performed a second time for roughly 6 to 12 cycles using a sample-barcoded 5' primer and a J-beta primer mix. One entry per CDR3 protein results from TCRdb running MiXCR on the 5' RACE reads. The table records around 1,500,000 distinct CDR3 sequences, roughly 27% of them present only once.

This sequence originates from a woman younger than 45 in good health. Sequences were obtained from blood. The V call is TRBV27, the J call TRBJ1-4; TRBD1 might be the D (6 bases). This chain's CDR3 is CASKGLRGEKLFF. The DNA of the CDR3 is TGTGCCTCCAAGGGTCTCAGGGGTGAAAAACTGTTTTTT.